A single sample is the source of the 12 T cell receptor beta chains below, sequenced in a study of cytomegalovirus exposure and HLA in healthy donors. Use of 60 Vbeta and 13 Jbeta primers characterized the PCR. Generated by immunoSEQ multiplex PCR, the TCRdb table keeps only in-frame clones and is missing some. The table shows approximately 220,000 clones, with approximately 88% occurring only once. The specimen sequenced was PBMCs. The receptors were sampled from a boy between 2 and 10 years old in good health and CMV-seronegative.

This chain connects TRBV7-8 to TRBJ2-5; D not resolved. The end of the DNA aligns better with TRBJ2-7, so the J call may be wrong. CDR1 and CDR2 from the germline V gene are SGHVS and FQNEAQ. This CDR3 region has 13 residues. CDR3 nucleotides: TGTGCCAGCAGCTTAGCGGAGCCCTACGAGCAGTACTTC. Encoded protein: CASSLAEPYEQYF.

This clone has only a few counts. V usage is TRBV7-9 and J usage is TRBJ1-1, with a weak D call TRBD1 (6 bases). Trimming pared 6 bases from V and 4 bases from J, leaving 12 bases between. The CDR3 is 13 residues long. The germline V gene has CDR1 SEHNR and CDR2 FQNEAQ (reference sequence). The CDR3 region has the DNA TGTGCCAGCAGTCAGGGGATGGGCACTGAAGCTTTCTTT. This gives the protein CASSQGMGTEAFF.

This clone was observed once. Written as DNA, the CDR3 is TGTGCCAGCAGCTTGGGGGGTATCCAGCCCCAGCATTTT. This gives the protein CASSLGGIQPQHF. This chain uses TRBV7-6 with TRBJ1-5; tentatively, D is TRBD1 (5 bases). The CDR3 has 13 residues. Germline loops: CDR1 SGHVS, CDR2 FNYEAQ. V was shortened by 3 bases and J by 7 bases, with 10 bases between the two germline ends.

The sample holds one count of this clone. This chain uses TRBV6-5 with TRBJ2-3; D call uncertain. Looked up from germline, CDR1 is MNHEY and CDR2 is SVGAGI. The CDR3 runs to 14 residues. The V and J ends lost 5 bases and 4 bases respectively, with 13 bases between them. The DNA for the CDR3 is TGTGCCAGCAGTGCCTTGGGCGCAGCAGATACGCAGTATTTT. It is translated as CASSALGAADTQYF.

The J gene is TRBJ2-5, the V gene TRBV6-1, with 7 bases that match TRBD1. The CDR3 runs 14 residues. The germline V gene encodes CDR1 MNHNS and CDR2 SASEGT. Unmatched junction bases numbered 6, after V lost 6 bases and J lost 2 bases. The CDR3 DNA is TGTGCCAGCAGGAGGACAGGCCAACAAGAGACCCAGTACTTC. It translates to CASRRTGQQETQYF.

The chain employs TRBV29-1 and TRBJ2-7; TRBD1 matches 7 bases. The ends lost 7 bases at V and 3 bases at J; junction bases unmatched: 9. The CDR3 sequence is 13 residues long. Per germline, CDR1 SQVTM and CDR2 ANQGSEA. CDR3: CSANGAGGYEQYF. The CDR3 DNA reads as TGCAGCGCAAACGGGGCAGGGGGCTACGAGCAGTACTTC.

This clone occurred a few times. J is TRBJ1-3 and V is TRBV29-1; a possible D gene is TRBD1 (6 bases). The ends were cut back, 6 bases at V and 2 bases at J, with 17 bases in the middle. The CDR3 sequence is 15 residues long. CDR1 SQVTM and CDR2 ANQGSEA come from the germline V gene. The CDR3, as DNA: TGCAGCGTCTCGTCAGGGGAAAAAGCTGGAAACACCATATATTTT. The encoded protein is CSVSSGEKAGNTIYF.

In the case of this clone: The junction differs from germline at one of its ends, possibly a read error. V usage is TRBV7-9 and J usage is TRBJ2-1, with 7 bases aligning to TRBD2. The CDR3 runs 16 residues. Germline CDR1 reads SEHNR; CDR2 reads FQNEAQ (reference sequence). The CDR3: CSSSLAGGSAYNEQFF. In DNA form, the CDR3 reads TGTTCCAGCAGCTTAGCGGGCGGGAGCGCCTACAATGAGCAGTTCTTC.

The CDR3 loop reads CASSLVGGTSGGEQFF. The CDR3 nucleotides read TGTGCCAGCAGCTTAGTAGGGGGGACTAGCGGGGGTGAGCAGTTCTTC. The gene calls are TRBV11-2 and TRBJ2-1, with 14 bases matching TRBD2. V lost 1 base, J lost 9 bases, and 5 bases stayed unmatched. The CDR3 consists of 16 residues. Germline CDR1 reads SGHAT; CDR2 reads FQNNGV.

This chain joins TRBV10-3 and TRBJ2-1, with TRBD2 as a possible D gene (5 bases). Germline CDR1 and CDR2: ENHRY and SYGVKD. The V and J ends lost 0 bases and 1 base respectively, with 10 bases between them. The CDR3 runs to 16 residues. This CDR3 is CAISESPGMSYNEQFF. DNA of the CDR3: TGTGCCATCAGTGAGTCTCCGGGGATGTCCTACAATGAGCAGTTCTTC.

The V gene is TRBV19, the J gene TRBJ2-1; possibly TRBD2 for D (5 bases). Trimming left V 7 bases short and J 5 bases short, with 12 bases between. The CDR3 spans 13 residues. CDR1 and CDR2 from the germline V gene are LNHDA and SQIVND (reference sequence). CDR3 sequence (DNA): TGTGCCAGTACCCGTAGCGCCCACAATGAGCAGTTCTTC. Translating gives CASTRSAHNEQFF.

The J gene is TRBJ2-6, the V gene TRBV28; D gene unclear. This CDR3 has 12 residues. Germline CDR1 and CDR2: MDHEN and SYDVKM. With 10 bases removed from V and 0 bases from J, the gap between germline ends came to 4 bases. This CDR3 is CATFSGANVLTF. Here the CDR3 DNA reads TGTGCCACCTTCTCTGGGGCCAACGTCCTGACTTTC.